The 28 T cell receptor beta chains given below trace back to one sample, sequenced in a study of blood T cell repertoires in COVID-19. Clones were sequenced by immunoSEQ multiplex PCR, and TCRdb holds only the in-frame ones, with some missing. This sample has around 25,000 clones, with around nine tenths found just once. The specimen sequenced was peripheral blood. These TCRs come from a human donor in a cohort sampled during active COVID-19.

This clone was recorded a few times. V usage is TRBV6-5 and J usage is TRBJ2-7, with TRBD2 matching over 9 bases. After removal of 6 bases from V and 2 bases from J, the junction contained 5 bases not matched to a gene. Per the germline V gene, CDR1 is MNHEY and CDR2 is SVGAGI. The CDR3 contains 14 residues. Here the CDR3 DNA reads TGTGCCAGCAGCTCGACTAGCGGACCCTACGAGCAGTACTTC. It encodes CASSSTSGPYEQYF.

This clone has a single count. The gene calls are TRBV12-3 or TRBV12-4 and TRBJ1-1; TRBD1 matches at 8 bases. Unmatched junction bases numbered 5, after V lost 5 bases and J lost 9 bases. The CDR3 has 12 amino acids. CDR3 in amino acids: CASSRDRKKAFF. The CDR3, as DNA: TGTGCCAGCAGTCGGGACAGGAAAAAAGCTTTCTTT.

The chain joins TRBV5-4 to TRBJ2-5; 10 bases are shared with TRBD2. With V trimmed by 1 base and J by 5 bases, 5 bases remained unmatched. The CDR3 totals 15 residues. CDR1 and CDR2 (germline): SGHNT, YYREEE (reference sequence). The CDR3 DNA follows: TGTGCCAGCAGCTTGACTAGCGGGGAATACGAGACCCAGTACTTC. Its protein is CASSLTSGEYETQYF.

The count of this clone is one. The chain carries TRBV11-2 and TRBJ2-1; maybe TRBD2 (6 bases). CDR1 is SGHAT and CDR2 is FQNNGV in the germline V gene. Trimming stripped 0 bases from V and 13 bases from J, with 13 bases between. The CDR3 is made up of 13 amino acids. This CDR3 reads CASSLDGGTFQFF. The CDR3 DNA follows: TGTGCCAGCAGCTTAGATGGGGGGACTTTTCAGTTCTTC.

This chain connects TRBV2 to TRBJ2-5, with no clear D. V was shortened by 6 bases and J by 5 bases, with 7 bases between the two germline ends. The CDR3 has 11 residues. Germline CDR1 reads SNHLY; CDR2 reads FYNNEI. Here the CDR3 DNA reads TGTGCCAGCAGGAGGTGGGAGACCCAGTACTTC. Translating it yields CASRRWETQYF.

This clone was recorded only once. The chain uses TRBV9 and TRBJ2-1, with 13 bases aligning to TRBD2. Trimming took 3 bases from V and 4 from J; bases not matched to a gene: 4. The CDR3 is 16 residues long. CDR1 and CDR2 (germline): SGDLS, YYNGEE. CDR3: CASSDGLAGVYNEQFF. CDR3 DNA: TGTGCCAGCAGCGACGGACTAGCGGGGGTATACAATGAGCAGTTCTTC.

J is TRBJ2-1 and V is TRBV5-1; tentatively, D is TRBD1 (6 bases). From germline, CDR1 is SGHRS and CDR2 YFSETQ. The CDR3 length is 16 residues. The germline V and J ends were trimmed by 0 bases and 5 bases, with 15 bases remaining between them. CDR3 nucleotides: TGCGCCAGCAGCTTGGTTATGGGGGCTTCAAACAATGAGCAGTTCTTC. This translates into CASSLVMGASNNEQFF.

The chain joins TRBV7-2 to TRBJ1-3; 8 bases match TRBD1. Germline V lookup: CDR1 SGHTA, CDR2 FQGNSA. Trimming took 4 bases from V and 4 from J; bases not matched to a gene: 6. CDR3 length equals 15 residues. In nucleotides, the CDR3 is TGTGCCAGCAGCTCCAGACAGGGGCCGGGAAACACCATATATTTT. Amino acids: CASSSRQGPGNTIYF.

This chain uses TRBV5-1 with TRBJ2-1; TRBD2 matches at 9 bases. J gave up 7 bases and V 5 bases, and 13 bases lay outside the gene matches. CDR3 size: 16 residues. CDR1 is SGHRS and CDR2 is YFSETQ in the germline V gene. The CDR3 nucleotides read TGCGCCAGCAGTCTTTGTTTAGCGGGAGAGTGTAATGAGCAGTTCTTC. This encodes CASSLCLAGECNEQFF. Looking up the rest from reference TRBV5-1 and TRBJ2-1 gives the full variable domain: KAGVTQTPRYLIKTRGQQVTLSCSPISGHRSVSWYQQTPGQGLQFLFEYFSETQRNKGNFPGRFSGRQFSNSRSEMNVSTLELGDSALYLCASSLCLAGECNEQFFGPGTRLTVL.

The chain joins TRBV5-1 to TRBJ2-5; perhaps TRBD1 as D (5 bases). The CDR3 loop spans 13 amino acids. V was pared by 4 bases and J by 1 base, with 8 bases between. Germline V lookup: CDR1 SGHRS, CDR2 YFSETQ. The CDR3 bases are TGCGCCAGCAGCCCCAGGGTCCAAGAGACCCAGTACTTC. Protein: CASSPRVQETQYF.

The rearrangement links TRBV27 to TRBJ2-5; 8 bases align to TRBD1. The germline V gene has CDR1 MNHEY and CDR2 SMNVEV (reference sequence). V shed 2 bases, J shed 5 bases, and the junction held 4 bases outside the gene matches. CDR3 length equals 14 residues. This chain's CDR3 is CASSLPGGWETQYF. Written as DNA, the CDR3 is TGTGCCAGCAGTTTACCAGGGGGCTGGGAGACCCAGTACTTC.

The rearrangement joins TRBV5-6 to TRBJ2-7, with TRBD2 identical over 10 bases. CDR3 size: 14 residues. V was pared by 2 bases and J by 3 bases, with 2 bases of the junction left unmatched. The germline V gene encodes CDR1 SGHDT and CDR2 YYEEEE. The CDR3 here is CASSLGLAVYEQYF. DNA for the CDR3: TGTGCCAGCAGCTTAGGACTAGCGGTCTACGAGCAGTACTTC.

The genes are TRBV3-1 (or the pseudogene TRBV3-2) and TRBJ2-5; 11 nucleotides line up with TRBD1. This CDR3 contains 19 residues. The germline gives CDR1 LGHDT, CDR2 YNNKEL (reference sequence). With V trimmed by 1 base and J by 4 bases, 14 bases remained unmatched. CDR3 nucleotides: TGTGCCAGCAGCCAAGCGGAGGCCCCGGGACAGGGGGAAAGAGAGACCCAGTACTTC. Translated: CASSQAEAPGQGERETQYF.

The rearrangement joins TRBV5-1 to TRBJ2-7; 7 bases fit TRBD1. V lost 4 bases and J lost 3; bases outside the gene matches: 10. This CDR3 comprises 15 residues. Germline V CDR1 and CDR2: SGHRS, YFSETQ. In nucleotides, the CDR3 is TGCGCCAGCAGCCTACAGGGGTCAGGGATCTACGAGCAGTACTTC. Translation: CASSLQGSGIYEQYF.

The rearrangement joins TRBV5-5 to TRBJ2-7; 7 nucleotides agree with TRBD1. Germline V CDR1 and CDR2: SGHKS, YYEKEE (reference sequence). This CDR3 contains 14 residues. Trimming cost V 2 bases and J 0 bases; bases outside gene matches: 2. Written as DNA, the CDR3 is TGTGCCAGCAGCTTAACAGGGGCCTCCTACGAGCAGTACTTC. Amino acid sequence: CASSLTGASYEQYF. Supplemented by reference TRBV5-5 and TRBJ2-7, the full variable domain reads DAGVTQSPTHLIKTRGQQVTLRCSPISGHKSVSWYQQVLGQGPQFIFQYYEKEERGRGNFPDRFSARQFPNYSSELNVNALLLGDSALYLCASSLTGASYEQYFGPGTRLTVT.

The chain recombines TRBV2 with TRBJ2-1, with D maybe TRBD2 (5 bases). The V end lost 5 bases, the J end lost 10 bases, and 21 bases lay between the germline ends. The CDR3 is 15 amino acids. Looked up from germline, CDR1 is SNHLY and CDR2 is FYNNEI. The CDR3 sequence: CASSPTRSSEGEQFF. For the CDR3, the DNA is TGTGCCAGCAGTCCTACCCGGTCTTCAGAGGGCGAGCAGTTCTTC.

The V call is TRBV5-1, the J call TRBJ2-3; no clear D. CDR1 SGHRS and CDR2 YFSETQ come from the germline V gene. V shed 4 bases and J shed 6 bases, with 12 bases lying between them. The CDR3 contains 13 residues. The CDR3, as DNA: TGCGCCAGCAGCACGGCAGGTCCGGATACGCAGTATTTT. It specifies CASSTAGPDTQYF.

This rearrangement joins TRBV7-9 to TRBJ2-2; no firm D call. Trimming removed 1 base from V and 1 base from J, with 10 bases in between. This CDR3 comprises 16 residues. From germline, CDR1 is SEHNR and CDR2 FQNEAQ (reference sequence). The CDR3 nucleotides read TGTGCCAGCAGCTTAGACTTTGAAGAGAACACCGGGGAGCTGTTTTTT. Protein: CASSLDFEENTGELFF.

This chain connects TRBV6-5 to TRBJ2-5, with 7 bases lining up with TRBD2. J was trimmed by 4 bases and V by 2 bases; bases with no gene match: 7. The CDR3 spans 15 residues. Germline-derived CDR1 and CDR2 are MNHEY and SVGAGI. CDR3 nucleotide sequence: TGTGCCAGCAGTTACGGAGCGGGAAAAGGAGAGACCCAGTACTTC. Translation gives CASSYGAGKGETQYF.

This chain connects TRBV12-3 or TRBV12-4 to TRBJ2-1; 7 bases fit TRBD1. V trimming: 6 bases; J trimming: 8 bases; junction bases outside the gene matches: 7. There are 13 residues in the CDR3. The CDR3 bases are TGTGCCAGCAGGAAGACAGGGTTCGATGAGCAGTTCTTC. Translating it yields CASRKTGFDEQFF.

The chain couples TRBV4-1 to TRBJ1-6; D uncertain. The CDR3 runs to 16 residues. V was shortened by 0 bases and J by 10 bases, with 16 bases between the two germline ends. Germline V gives CDR1 MGHRA, CDR2 YSYEKL. CDR3 bases: TGCGCCAGCAGCCAAGATGCAGGCGTTCAAGACTCACCCCTCCACTTT. Translation gives CASSQDAGVQDSPLHF.

This clone was observed a handful of times. The V gene is TRBV7-9, the J gene TRBJ2-1, with TRBD1 matching over 7 bases. The CDR3 length is 14 residues. V trimming: 1 base; J trimming: 6 bases; junction bases outside the gene matches: 3. Germline values: CDR1 SEHNR, CDR2 FQNEAQ (reference sequence). CDR3 nucleotide sequence: TGTGCCAGCAGCTTAGGACAGGGTATCAATGAGCAGTTCTTC. Residues: CASSLGQGINEQFF.

CDR3 bases: TGTGCCAGTCATGGCCTCGGGTTTCGCCAGCCCCAGCATTTT. Translated, it gives CASHGLGFRQPQHF. The chain links TRBV19 to TRBJ1-5; D unclear. CDR3 length: 14 residues. Germline V gene lookup returns CDR1 LNHDA and CDR2 SQIVND (reference sequence). Trimming removed 8 bases from V and 7 bases from J, with 18 bases in between.

The chain has TRBV11-2 and TRBJ1-2; TRBD1 matches at 9 bases. After removal of 5 bases from V and 4 bases from J, the junction contained 8 bases not matched to a gene. Germline assignment: CDR1 SGHAT and CDR2 FQNNGV. The CDR3 consists of 15 residues. The CDR3: CASSQSQGAIYGYTF. In nucleotides, the CDR3 is TGTGCCAGCAGCCAATCACAGGGGGCAATCTATGGCTACACCTTC.

A single count supports this clone. A read error may account for a junction end that differs from germline. The rearrangement uses TRBV4-2 and TRBJ2-1; TRBD2 aligns across 11 bases. Germline-derived CDR1 and CDR2 are LGHNA and YNFKEQ. The CDR3 has 19 residues. For the CDR3, the DNA is TGTGCCAGCAGCCAGCCCCCGGGGACTAGCGGTCCCTCCCACAATGAGCAGTTCTTC. Protein product: CASSQPPGTSGPSHNEQFF.

The chain uses TRBV10-1 and TRBJ2-7; TRBD1 matches at 7 bases. Germline trimming cut 0 bases from V and 3 bases from J; bases unmatched to any gene: 5. The CDR3 is 15 amino acids. Germline CDR1 reads WNHNN; CDR2 reads SYGVQD (reference sequence). CDR3 protein: CASSESGAGGYEQYF. CDR3 coding DNA: TGCGCCAGCAGTGAGTCCGGGGCAGGGGGCTACGAGCAGTACTTC.

This sequence joins TRBV30 and TRBJ1-1, with D uncertain. The CDR3 length is 12 residues. Trimming took off 4 bases at V and 4 bases at J, with 10 bases between the two ends. The germline CDR1 and CDR2 sequences are GTSNPN and SVGIG (reference sequence). CDR3 coding DNA: TGTGCCTGGACCCCTACGCTCACTGAAGCTTTCTTT. It translates to CAWTPTLTEAFF.

V usage is TRBV4-1 and J usage is TRBJ1-4; 11 nucleotides agree with TRBD1. This CDR3 spans 16 amino acids. The V segment lost 3 bases and the J segment 8 bases; nucleotides outside the gene matches: 8. From germline, CDR1 is MGHRA and CDR2 YSYEKL. CDR3 sequence reads: CASSHPTGTGGEKLFF. In nucleotides, the CDR3 is TGCGCCAGCAGCCACCCCACCGGGACAGGGGGGGAAAAACTGTTTTTT.